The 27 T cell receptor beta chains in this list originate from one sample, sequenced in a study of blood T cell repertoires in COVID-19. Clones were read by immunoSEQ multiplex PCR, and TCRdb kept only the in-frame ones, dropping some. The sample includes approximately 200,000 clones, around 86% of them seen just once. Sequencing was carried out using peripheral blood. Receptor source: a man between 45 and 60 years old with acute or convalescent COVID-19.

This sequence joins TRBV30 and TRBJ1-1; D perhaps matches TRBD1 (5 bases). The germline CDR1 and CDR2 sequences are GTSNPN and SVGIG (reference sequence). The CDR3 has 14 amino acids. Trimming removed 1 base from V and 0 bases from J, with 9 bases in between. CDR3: CAWSDGHLNTEAFF. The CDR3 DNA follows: TGTGCCTGGAGTGACGGACACCTGAACACTGAAGCTTTCTTT.

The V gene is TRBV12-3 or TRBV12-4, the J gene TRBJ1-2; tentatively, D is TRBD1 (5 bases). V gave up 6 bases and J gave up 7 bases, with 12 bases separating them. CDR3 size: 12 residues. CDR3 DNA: TGTGCCAGCAGACCCGACGGGGGTGGCTACACCTTC. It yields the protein CASRPDGGGYTF.

Here the CDR3 DNA reads TGTGCCAGCAGCCAAGGGGCCCAGTACTCTGGAAACACCATATATTTT. Protein: CASSQGAQYSGNTIYF. The chain combines TRBV3-1 (or the pseudogene TRBV3-2) with TRBJ1-3; D gene unclear. CDR1 and CDR2 from the germline V gene are LGHDT and YNNKEL (reference sequence). There are 16 residues in the CDR3. V lost 1 base and J 0 bases, leaving 10 bases between the germline ends.

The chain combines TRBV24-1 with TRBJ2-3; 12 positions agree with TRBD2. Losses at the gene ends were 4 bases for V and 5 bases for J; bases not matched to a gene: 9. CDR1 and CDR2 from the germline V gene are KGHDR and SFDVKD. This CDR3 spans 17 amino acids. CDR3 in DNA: TGTGCCACCAGTGAAACACCTAGCGGGGGGGCCAAAGATACGCAGTATTTT. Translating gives CATSETPSGGAKDTQYF.

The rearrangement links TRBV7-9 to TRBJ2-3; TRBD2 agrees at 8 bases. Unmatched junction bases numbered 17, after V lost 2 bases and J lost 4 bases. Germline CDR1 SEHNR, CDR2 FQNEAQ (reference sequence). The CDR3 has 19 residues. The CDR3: CASSLSNRGGLAKADTQYF. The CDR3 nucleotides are TGTGCCAGCAGCTTAAGTAACCGGGGCGGACTAGCAAAGGCAGATACGCAGTATTTT.

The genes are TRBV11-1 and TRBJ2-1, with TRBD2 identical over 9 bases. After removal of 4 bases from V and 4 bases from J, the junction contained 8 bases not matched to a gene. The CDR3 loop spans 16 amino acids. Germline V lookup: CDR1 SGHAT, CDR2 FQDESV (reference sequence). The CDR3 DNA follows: TGTGCCAGCAGCTCCCGTAAGCGGGGGGATTACAATGAGCAGTTCTTC. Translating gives CASSSRKRGDYNEQFF.

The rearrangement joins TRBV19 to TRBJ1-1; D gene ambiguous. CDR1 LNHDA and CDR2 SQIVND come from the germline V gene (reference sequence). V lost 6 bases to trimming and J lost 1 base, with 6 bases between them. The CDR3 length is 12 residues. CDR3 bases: TGTGCCAGTAGAGAGAGGAACACTGAAGCTTTCTTT. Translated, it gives CASRERNTEAFF.

The CDR3 coding sequence is TGCGCCAGCAGCCAAGTTGGGACAGCCTATAATTCACCCCTCCACTTT. As protein: CASSQVGTAYNSPLHF. This chain connects TRBV4-1 to TRBJ1-6; 7 bases are a match to TRBD1. The germline V gene encodes CDR1 MGHRA and CDR2 YSYEKL. V was pared by 1 base and J by 2 bases, with 2 bases of the junction left unmatched. This CDR3 is 16 amino acids long.

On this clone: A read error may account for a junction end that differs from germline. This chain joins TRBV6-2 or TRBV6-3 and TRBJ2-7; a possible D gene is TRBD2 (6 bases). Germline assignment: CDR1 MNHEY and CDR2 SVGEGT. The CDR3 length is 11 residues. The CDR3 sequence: CASSYLRDFDF. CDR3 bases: TGTGCCAGCAGTTACTTAAGGGACTTTGACTTC.

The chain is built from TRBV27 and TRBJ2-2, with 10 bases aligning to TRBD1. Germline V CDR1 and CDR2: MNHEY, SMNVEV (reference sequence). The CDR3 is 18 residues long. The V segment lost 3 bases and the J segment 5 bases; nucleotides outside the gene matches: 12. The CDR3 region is CASSFIGRDRGRTGELFF. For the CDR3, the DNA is TGTGCCAGCAGTTTTATTGGACGGGACAGGGGACGGACCGGGGAGCTGTTTTTT.

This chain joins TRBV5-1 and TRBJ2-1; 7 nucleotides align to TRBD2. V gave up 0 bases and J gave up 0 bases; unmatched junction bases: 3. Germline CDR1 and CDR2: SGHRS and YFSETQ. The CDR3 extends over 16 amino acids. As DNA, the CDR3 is TGCGCCAGCAGCTTGGCCGGGACTACCTCCTACAATGAGCAGTTCTTC. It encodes CASSLAGTTSYNEQFF.

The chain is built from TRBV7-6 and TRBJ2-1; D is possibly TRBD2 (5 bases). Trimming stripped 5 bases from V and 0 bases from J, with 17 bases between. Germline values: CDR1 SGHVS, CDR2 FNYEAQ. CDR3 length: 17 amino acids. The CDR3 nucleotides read TGTGCCAGCAGCCCCCGGGGAGCCCCGAGCTCCTACAATGAGCAGTTCTTC. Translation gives CASSPRGAPSSYNEQFF.

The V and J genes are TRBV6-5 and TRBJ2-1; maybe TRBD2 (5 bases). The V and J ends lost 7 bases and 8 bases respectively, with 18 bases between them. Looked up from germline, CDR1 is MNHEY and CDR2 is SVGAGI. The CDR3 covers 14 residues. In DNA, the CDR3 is TGTGCCAGCAACGGGCTCCTGGGAGTCGATGAGCAGTTCTTC. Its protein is CASNGLLGVDEQFF.

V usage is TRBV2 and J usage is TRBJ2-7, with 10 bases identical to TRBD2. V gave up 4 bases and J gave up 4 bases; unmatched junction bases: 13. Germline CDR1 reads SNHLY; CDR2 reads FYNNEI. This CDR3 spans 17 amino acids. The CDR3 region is CASSALLGVAGGYEQYF. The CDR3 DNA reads TGTGCCAGCAGTGCCCTCCTCGGGGTAGCGGGGGGATACGAGCAGTACTTC.

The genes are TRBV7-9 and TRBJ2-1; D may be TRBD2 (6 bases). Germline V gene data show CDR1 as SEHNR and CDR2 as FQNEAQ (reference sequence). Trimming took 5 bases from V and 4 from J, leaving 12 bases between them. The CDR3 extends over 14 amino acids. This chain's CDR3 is CASSRDLIYNEQFF. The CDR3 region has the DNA TGTGCCAGCAGCCGGGACTTAATTTACAATGAGCAGTTCTTC. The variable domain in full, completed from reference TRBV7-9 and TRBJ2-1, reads DTGVSQNPRHKITKRGQNVTFRCDPISEHNRLYWYRQTLGQGPEFLTYFQNEAQLEKSRLLSDRFSAERPKGSFSTLEIQRTEQGDSAMYLCASSRDLIYNEQFFGPGTRLTVL.

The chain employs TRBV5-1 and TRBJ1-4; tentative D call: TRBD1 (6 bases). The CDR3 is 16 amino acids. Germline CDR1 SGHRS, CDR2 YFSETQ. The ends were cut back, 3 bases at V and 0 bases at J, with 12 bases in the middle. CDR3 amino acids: CASSSRTDATNEKLFF. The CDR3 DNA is TGCGCCAGCAGCTCCCGGACAGACGCAACTAATGAAAAACTGTTTTTT.

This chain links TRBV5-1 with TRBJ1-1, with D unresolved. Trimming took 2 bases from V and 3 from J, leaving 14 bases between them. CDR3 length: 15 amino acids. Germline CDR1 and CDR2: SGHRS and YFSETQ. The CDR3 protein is CASSFRTVQDTEAFF. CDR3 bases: TGCGCCAGCAGCTTCCGAACGGTCCAGGACACTGAAGCTTTCTTT.

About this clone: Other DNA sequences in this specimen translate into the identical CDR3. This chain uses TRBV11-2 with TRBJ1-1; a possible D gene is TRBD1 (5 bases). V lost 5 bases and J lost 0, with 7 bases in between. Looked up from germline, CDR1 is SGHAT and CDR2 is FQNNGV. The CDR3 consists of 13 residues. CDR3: CASSRGVNTEAFF. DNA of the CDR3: TGTGCCAGCAGCCGGGGGGTGAACACTGAAGCTTTCTTT.

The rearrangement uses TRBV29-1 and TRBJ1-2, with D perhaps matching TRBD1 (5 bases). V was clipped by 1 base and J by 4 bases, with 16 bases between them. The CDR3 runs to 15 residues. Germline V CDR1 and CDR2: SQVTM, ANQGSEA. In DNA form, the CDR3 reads TGCAGCGTTGAAGGCGGGGAGGGGACCATCTATGGCTACACCTTC. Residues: CSVEGGEGTIYGYTF.

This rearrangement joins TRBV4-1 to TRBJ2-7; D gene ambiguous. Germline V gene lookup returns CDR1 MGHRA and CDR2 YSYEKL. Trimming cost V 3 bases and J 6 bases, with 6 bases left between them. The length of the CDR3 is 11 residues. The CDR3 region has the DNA TGCGCCAGCAGCCAGCCGGGCGAGCAGTACTTC. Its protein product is CASSQPGEQYF.

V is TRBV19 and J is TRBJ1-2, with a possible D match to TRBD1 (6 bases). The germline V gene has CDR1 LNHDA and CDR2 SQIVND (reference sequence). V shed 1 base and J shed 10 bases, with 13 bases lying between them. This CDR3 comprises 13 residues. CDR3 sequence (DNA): TGTGCCAGTAGTATAGTACAGGGTCGGATCTACACCTTC. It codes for CASSIVQGRIYTF.

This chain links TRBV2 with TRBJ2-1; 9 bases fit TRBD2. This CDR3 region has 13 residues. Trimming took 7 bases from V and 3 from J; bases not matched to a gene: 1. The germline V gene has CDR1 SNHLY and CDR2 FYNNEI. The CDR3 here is CASKRGDYNEQFF. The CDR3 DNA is TGTGCCAGCAAGCGGGGGGACTACAATGAGCAGTTCTTC.

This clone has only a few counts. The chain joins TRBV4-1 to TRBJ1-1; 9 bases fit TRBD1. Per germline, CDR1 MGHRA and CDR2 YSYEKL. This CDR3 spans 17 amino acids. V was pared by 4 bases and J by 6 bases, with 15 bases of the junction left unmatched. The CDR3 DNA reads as TGCGCCAGCAGCCTTACTGGACAGGGGCCCCGTGGGGCTGAAGCTTTCTTT. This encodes CASSLTGQGPRGAEAFF.

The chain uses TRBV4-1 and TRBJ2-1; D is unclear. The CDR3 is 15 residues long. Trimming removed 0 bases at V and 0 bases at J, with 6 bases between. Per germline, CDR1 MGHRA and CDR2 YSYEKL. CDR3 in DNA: TGCGCCAGCAGCCAAGACCACAGCTCCTACAATGAGCAGTTCTTC. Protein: CASSQDHSSYNEQFF.

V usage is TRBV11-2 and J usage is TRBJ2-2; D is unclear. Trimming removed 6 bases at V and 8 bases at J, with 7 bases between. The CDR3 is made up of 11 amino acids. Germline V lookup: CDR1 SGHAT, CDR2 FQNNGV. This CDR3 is CASSPIGELFF. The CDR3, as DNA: TGTGCCAGCAGTCCTATTGGGGAGCTGTTTTTT. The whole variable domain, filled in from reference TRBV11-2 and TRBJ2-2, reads EAGVAQSPRYKIIEKRQSVAFWCNPISGHATLYWYQQILGQGPKLLIQFQNNGVVDDSQLPKDRFSAERLKGVDSTLKIQPAKLEDSAVYLCASSPIGELFFGEGSRLTVL.

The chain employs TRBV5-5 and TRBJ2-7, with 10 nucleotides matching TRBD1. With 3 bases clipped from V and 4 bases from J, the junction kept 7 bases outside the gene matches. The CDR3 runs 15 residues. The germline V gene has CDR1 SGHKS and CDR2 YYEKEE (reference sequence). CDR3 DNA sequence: TGTGCCAGCAGCTACCCGGGACAGGGGTCTTACGAGCAGTACTTC. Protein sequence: CASSYPGQGSYEQYF. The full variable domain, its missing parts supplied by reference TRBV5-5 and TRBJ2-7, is DAGVTQSPTHLIKTRGQQVTLRCSPISGHKSVSWYQQVLGQGPQFIFQYYEKEERGRGNFPDRFSARQFPNYSSELNVNALLLGDSALYLCASSYPGQGSYEQYFGPGTRLTVT.

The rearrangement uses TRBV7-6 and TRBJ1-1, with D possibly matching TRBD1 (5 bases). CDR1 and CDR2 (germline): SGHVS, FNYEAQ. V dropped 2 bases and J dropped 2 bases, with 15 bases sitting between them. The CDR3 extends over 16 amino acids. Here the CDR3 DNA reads TGTGCCAGCAGCTTATTTGACGGCGACAGAAACACTGAAGCTTTCTTT. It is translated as CASSLFDGDRNTEAFF. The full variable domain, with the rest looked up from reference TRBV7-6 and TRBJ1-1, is GAGVSQSPRYKVTKRGQDVALRCDPISGHVSLYWYRQALGQGPEFLTYFNYEAQQDKSGLPNDRFSAERPEGSISTLTIQRTEQRDSAMYRCASSLFDGDRNTEAFFGQGTRLTVV.